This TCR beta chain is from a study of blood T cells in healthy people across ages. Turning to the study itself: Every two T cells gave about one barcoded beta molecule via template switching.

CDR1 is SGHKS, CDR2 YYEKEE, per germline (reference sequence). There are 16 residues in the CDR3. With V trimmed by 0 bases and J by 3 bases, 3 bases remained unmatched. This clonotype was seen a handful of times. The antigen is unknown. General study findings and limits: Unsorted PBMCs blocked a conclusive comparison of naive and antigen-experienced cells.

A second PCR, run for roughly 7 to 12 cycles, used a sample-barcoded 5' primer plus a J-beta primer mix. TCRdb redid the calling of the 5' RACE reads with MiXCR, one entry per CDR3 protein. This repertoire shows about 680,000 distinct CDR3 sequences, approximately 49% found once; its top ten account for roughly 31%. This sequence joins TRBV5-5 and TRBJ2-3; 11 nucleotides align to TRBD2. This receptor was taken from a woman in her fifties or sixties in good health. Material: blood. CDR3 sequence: CASSLVGLAVTDTQYF. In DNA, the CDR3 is TGTGCCAGCAGCTTGGTGGGACTAGCGGTGACAGATACGCAGTATTTT. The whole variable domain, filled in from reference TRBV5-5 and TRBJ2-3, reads DAGVTQSPTHLIKTRGQQVTLRCSPISGHKSVSWYQQVLGQGPQFIFQYYEKEERGRGNFPDRFSARQFPNYSSELNVNALLLGDSALYLCASSLVGLAVTDTQYFGPGTRLTVL.